The following is a T cell receptor (beta chain) sequence with its context. Its antigen specificity is not known. Base qualities are not provided; no much larger clone lies one nucleotide away. This record belongs to a study of graft-versus-host responses after intestinal transplantation (dated by TCRdb to 2020 to 2023). In the study overall: The transplants that recipients got were multivisceral, liver-intestinal, or isolated intestinal. Of the approximately 24 intestinal transplant recipients enrolled in the cohort, one of whom was a retransplant, 3 patients without pretransplant specimens were excluded. Alloreactive clones were identified by sequencing pre-transplant mixed lymphocyte reaction products and comparing them with unstimulated pre-transplant donor and recipient T cells. Rather than being sequenced by the commercial service, samples from a few later patients were sequenced in-house on an Illumina MiSeq and processed with MiXCR. All recipients received anti-thymocyte globulin induction followed by maintenance tacrolimus and steroids for three to four years. A peak of at least 4% donor T cells among recipient peripheral blood mononuclear cells was the definition used for donor T cell macrochimerism. Graft-versus-host and host-versus-graft alloreactive T cell clones were tracked in the graft, circulation and bone marrow after intestinal transplantation using bulk TCR-beta CDR3 sequencing.

Via the germline V gene, CDR1 is SGHTA and CDR2 FQGNSA. The CDR3 measures 14 amino acids from cysteine to phenylalanine. CDR3 DNA only is kept here, 42 bases in frame from base 1. V is reduced by 5 bases and J by 1 base, leaving a spacing of 11 bases between them. The full study reports these points: Early after transplant, declines in HvG clones were associated with peak levels of circulating GvH clones. GvH clones turned up in recipient bone marrow, with some appearing earlier in ileal mucosa or blood, a pattern consistent with an intestinal mucosal origin. In patients with donor T cell macrochimerism, the allografts had high GvH to HvG T cell clonal ratios. Conclusions were limited by the relatively low number and heterogeneity of intestinal transplant patients.

Receptors were amplified or captured by the immunoSEQ multiplex PCR assay. In most patients, genomic DNA was isolated using the Qiagen DNeasy Blood and Tissue Kit and sent frozen to Adaptive Biotechnologies for TCR sequencing. High-throughput TCR-beta CDR3 sequencing of genomic DNA from most patients was performed by Adaptive Biotechnologies. Turning to the authors' computational methods: TCR sequencing data were retrieved from Adaptive's ImmunoSEQ software for more than 15 patients, whereas a few other patients were processed with MiXCR and VDJtools. To correct CD4 versus CD8 sorting errors, any sequence found in both subsets at a frequency ratio below 5:1 was removed. Because the origin of CDR3 nucleotide sequences shared between donor and recipient could not be assigned, those sequences were removed. To count as alloreactive, a clone needed at least 2-fold expansion over unstimulated cells and a minimum CFSE-low frequency of 0.002% (template counts) or 0.001% (read counts). Clones were considered mappable if detected in sequenced pre-transplant spleen, lymph node, or MLR CFSE-low populations of the donor or recipient. Cumulative frequency of alloreactive clones was calculated as a percentage of all sequences weighted by copy number. Drawn from immuneACCESS, this table holds only the in-frame rearrangements with V and J called that TCRdb kept. Clones are partly lost; checked studies trace under half to an unresolved V gene and leave the rest unexplained. That table furnishes V, J and clone size, whereas the DNA furnished D and trimming. This sample gives approximately 49,000 clones in total; around 96% of them show up just once. The top ten clonotypes cover approximately 0.21% of the sample.

What this sample's time point label stands for: cells obtained before transplantation from donor or recipient. CD3+CD4+ and CD3+CD8+ populations were FACS-sorted from unstimulated pre-transplant donor and recipient cells taken from spleen or lymph nodes. This sequence was found in a human donor who was the organ donor for an intestinal transplant. Here the chain combines TRBV7-2 and TRBJ1-1, with a weak D call of TRBD1 (6 bases match). Sequencing used unstimulated CD8+ T cells sorted from spleen or lymph node cells, obtained before transplant. The CDR3 region has the sequence CASSAGVSNTEAFF. The nucleotide sequence is TGTGCCAGCAGCGCAGGGGTCTCGAACACTGAAGCTTTCTTT.